Listed here are 9 T cell receptor beta chains from one sample, sequenced in a study of T cells after yellow fever vaccination. TCRdb reanalysed the 5' RACE reads using MiXCR and keeps one entry per CDR3 protein. The sample consists of some 300,000 distinct CDR3 sequences, 8.5% to 10% of them appearing once. This material consisted of CD4+ T cells sorted from PBMCs, taken 5 days after the yellow fever booster vaccination. These receptors all come from a man in his late teens or twenties who received the YFV17D yellow fever vaccine.

This clonotype was seen many times. The chain combines TRBV4-3 with TRBJ2-5; 7 nucleotides agree with TRBD2. Looked up from germline, CDR1 is LGHNA and CDR2 is YSLEER. CDR3 size: 15 residues. V lost 2 bases, J lost 4 bases, and 7 bases stayed unmatched. The CDR3 is CASSQLSGAGETQYF. CDR3 nucleotides: TGCGCCAGCAGCCAACTAAGCGGGGCGGGAGAGACCCAGTACTTC.

This clonotype came up a few times. J is TRBJ2-4 and V is TRBV12-5; D possibly corresponds to TRBD1 (5 bases). CDR1 is LGHNT, CDR2 FRNRAP, per germline. CDR3 length: 13 residues. V lost 1 base to trimming and J lost 7 bases, with 8 bases between them. The CDR3 DNA sequence: TGTGCTAGTGGTTTGGGGGGCTCGAACATTCAGTACTTC. Its protein is CASGLGGSNIQYF.

Only a few counts were recorded for this clonotype. The rearrangement links TRBV7-2 to TRBJ2-6; unclear D gene. The V and J ends lost 1 base and 3 bases respectively, with 10 bases between them. Germline loops: CDR1 SGHTA, CDR2 FQGNSA. This CDR3 has 16 residues. In nucleotides, the CDR3 is TGTGCCAGCAGCTTAGGAGTGGGCAGTGGGGCCAACGTCCTGACTTTC. It yields the protein CASSLGVGSGANVLTF. The full variable domain, completed using reference TRBV7-2 and TRBJ2-6, is GAGVSQSPSNKVTEKGKDVELRCDPISGHTALYWYRQSLGQGLEFLIYFQGNSAPDKSGLPSDRFSAERTGGSVSTLTIQRTQQEDSAVYLCASSLGVGSGANVLTFGAGSRLTVL.

This clonotype appeared many times. The genes are TRBV20-1 and TRBJ2-7; tentatively, D is TRBD1 or TRBD2 (5 bases each). Germline loops: CDR1 DFQATT, CDR2 SNEGSKA (reference sequence). The CDR3 is 15 residues long. With 3 bases removed from V and 1 base from J, the gap between germline ends came to 16 bases. The CDR3 coding sequence is TGCAGTGCTAGTCCGTCGGGACGGGGATCCTACGAGCAGTACTTC. Protein: CSASPSGRGSYEQYF.

This clonotype was seen a few times. This chain uses TRBV5-1 with TRBJ1-2; D not certain. Looked up from germline, CDR1 is SGHRS and CDR2 is YFSETQ. V lost 0 bases to trimming and J lost 3 bases, with 9 bases between them. The CDR3 sequence is 14 residues long. For the CDR3, the DNA is TGCGCCAGCAGCTTGGTTCAGTCCGACTATGGCTACACCTTC. As protein: CASSLVQSDYGYTF. Full variable domain (rest looked up from reference TRBV5-1 and TRBJ1-2): KAGVTQTPRYLIKTRGQQVTLSCSPISGHRSVSWYQQTPGQGLQFLFEYFSETQRNKGNFPGRFSGRQFSNSRSEMNVSTLELGDSALYLCASSLVQSDYGYTFGSGTRLTVV.

The chain recombines TRBV4-1 with TRBJ2-6; D is unresolved. CDR1 is MGHRA, CDR2 YSYEKL, per germline. This CDR3 contains 21 residues. V lost 4 bases and J lost 4, with 29 bases in between. The CDR3 protein is CASSRPPPPRAYASGANVLTF. Here the CDR3 DNA reads TGCGCCAGCAGCCGCCCACCTCCGCCCCGGGCCTATGCTTCCGGGGCCAACGTCCTGACTTTC.

The chain's CDR3 is CASSVSGTDTQYF. The CDR3 coding sequence is TGCGCCAGCAGTGTGTCCGGCACAGATACGCAGTATTTT. V usage is TRBV10-1 and J usage is TRBJ2-3; D is unclear. V gave up 4 bases and J gave up 1 base, with 6 bases separating them. The CDR3 totals 13 residues. Germline-derived CDR1 and CDR2 are WNHNN and SYGVQD (reference sequence).

The V and J genes are TRBV6-5 and TRBJ1-4, with a tentative D call TRBD1 (6 bases). Germline V gene data show CDR1 as MNHEY and CDR2 as SVGAGI. V was cut by 5 bases and J by 8 bases, with 21 bases left in between. The CDR3 runs 16 residues. Here the CDR3 DNA reads TGTGCCAGCAGTACCAGTCGAGGGGGATTTAAAGAAAAACTGTTTTTT. Translating gives CASSTSRGGFKEKLFF.

This clonotype showed up just a few times. V gene TRBV7-9 combines with J gene TRBJ1-1, with D perhaps matching TRBD1 (5 bases). Germline CDR1 SEHNR, CDR2 FQNEAQ (reference sequence). The CDR3 extends over 13 amino acids. Trimming removed 3 bases from V and 8 bases from J, with 13 bases in between. The CDR3 nucleotides are TGTGCCAGCAGCTTGATTTCTGCAGGGGAAGCTTTCTTT. This gives the protein CASSLISAGEAFF. Combining the CDR3 with reference TRBV7-9 and TRBJ1-1 gives the whole variable domain DTGVSQNPRHKITKRGQNVTFRCDPISEHNRLYWYRQTLGQGPEFLTYFQNEAQLEKSRLLSDRFSAERPKGSFSTLEIQRTEQGDSAMYLCASSLISAGEAFFGQGTRLTVV.